The clone carrying this TCR beta chain appeared a few times. Per germline, CDR1 KGHSH and CDR2 LQKENI. The CDR3 sequence is 15 residues long. V shed 2 bases and J shed 11 bases, with 21 bases lying between them. This entry belongs to a study of regulatory T cells in long-lasting Graves disease. Time point reported: persistent/refractory GD, antithyroid drugs over 5 years with positive TRAb. Extracted RNA from PBMCs served as the source of the TCR library. Assembly of TCR beta libraries relied on iRepertoire HTBI primers together with Arm-PCR of CDR3 regions. TCRdb processed the multiplex PCR reads anew with MiXCR; each CDR3 protein has one entry. The sample consists of fewer than 400,000 distinct CDR3 sequences, roughly a fifth of them appearing once.

The receptor was isolated from a female donor with Graves disease. The chain joins TRBV18 to TRBJ1-1, with D possibly matching TRBD1 (6 bases). The starting material was peripheral blood mononuclear cells (PBMCs), obtained when the disease was refractory, from a patient treated with antithyroid drugs. The CDR3 loop is CASSPTIGGGGAAFF. DNA of the CDR3: TGTGCCAGCTCACCAACCATCGGCGGGGGCGGGGCGGCTTTCTTT.